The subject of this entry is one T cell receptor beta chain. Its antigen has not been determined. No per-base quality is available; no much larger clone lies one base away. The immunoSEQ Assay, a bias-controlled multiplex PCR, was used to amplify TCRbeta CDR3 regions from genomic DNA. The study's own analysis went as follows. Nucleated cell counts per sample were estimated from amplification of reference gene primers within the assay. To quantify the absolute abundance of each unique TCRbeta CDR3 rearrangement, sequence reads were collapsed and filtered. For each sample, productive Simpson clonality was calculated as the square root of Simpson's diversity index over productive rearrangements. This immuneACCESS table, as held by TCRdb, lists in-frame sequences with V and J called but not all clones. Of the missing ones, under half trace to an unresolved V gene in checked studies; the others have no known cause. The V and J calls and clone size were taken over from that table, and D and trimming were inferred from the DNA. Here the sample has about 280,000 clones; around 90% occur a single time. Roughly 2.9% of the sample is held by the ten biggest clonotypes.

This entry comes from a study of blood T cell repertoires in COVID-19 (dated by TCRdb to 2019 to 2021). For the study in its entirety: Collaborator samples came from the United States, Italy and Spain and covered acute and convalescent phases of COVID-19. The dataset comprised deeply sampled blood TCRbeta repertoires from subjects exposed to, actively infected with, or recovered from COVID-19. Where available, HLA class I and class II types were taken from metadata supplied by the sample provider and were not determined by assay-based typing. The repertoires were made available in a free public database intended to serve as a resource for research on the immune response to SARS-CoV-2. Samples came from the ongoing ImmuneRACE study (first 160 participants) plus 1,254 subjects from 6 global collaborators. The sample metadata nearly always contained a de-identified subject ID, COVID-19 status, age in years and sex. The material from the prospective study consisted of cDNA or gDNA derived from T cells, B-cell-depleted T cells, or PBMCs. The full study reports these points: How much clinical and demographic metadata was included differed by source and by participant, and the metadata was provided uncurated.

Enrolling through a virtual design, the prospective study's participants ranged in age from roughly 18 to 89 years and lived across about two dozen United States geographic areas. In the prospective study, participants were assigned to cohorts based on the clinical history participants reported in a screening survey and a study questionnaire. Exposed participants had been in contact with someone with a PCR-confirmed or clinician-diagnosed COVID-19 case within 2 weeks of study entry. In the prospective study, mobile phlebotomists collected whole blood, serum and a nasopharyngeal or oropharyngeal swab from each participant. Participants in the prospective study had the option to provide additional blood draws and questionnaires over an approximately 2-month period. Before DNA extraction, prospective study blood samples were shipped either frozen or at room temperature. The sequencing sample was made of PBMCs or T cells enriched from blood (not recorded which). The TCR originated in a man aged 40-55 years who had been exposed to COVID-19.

CDR3 reads: CSVNDRVLAGEVRRFF. The DNA sequence is TGCAGCGTGAATGACAGGGTGCTAGCGGGAGAGGTGAGGCGGTTCTTC. Recombination linked TRBV29-1 to TRBJ2-1; TRBD2 matches 10 bases in the middle. The CDR3 starts with the cysteine, ends with the phenylalanine, and has 16 residues. Just CDR3 DNA is preserved here, 48 bases in frame from base 1. CDR1 SQVTM and CDR2 ANQGSEA were looked up in the germline V gene. Trimmed from V: 6 bases; trimmed from J: 15 bases; junction bases lacking a gene match: 23.